This is a list of T cell receptor beta chains from one sample in a study of long-term antiretroviral therapy in people with HIV. TCRdb keeps only in-frame clones here, not all; method: immunoSEQ multiplex PCR. This table has approximately 13,000 clones, approximately 90% appearing once. The material was unsorted PBMCs, obtained 2.1 years after starting antiretroviral therapy. Source of these receptors: a woman aged 40-49 years with HIV. Each CDR3 is given with its conserved first and last residue. Each record gives: J gene, D gene, V gene, clone size, CDR3 protein, CDR3 DNA. A D gene is named only where the DNA matches it firmly. Clone size is stated in some rows and not others, as once, few, many or a class when expanded.

>TRBJ2-7|-|TRBV7-2|few
CASSPTGSSYEQYF
TGTGCCAGCAGCCCAACAGGGAGCTCCTACGAGCAGTACTTC
>TRBJ1-2|-|TRBV2|-
CASSSGVGYYGYTF
TGTGCCAGCAGTTCAGGGGTAGGGTACTATGGCTACACCTTC
>TRBJ2-7|TRBD1|TRBV29-1|-
CSVPGQGNYEQYF
TGCAGCGTGCCGGGACAGGGGAACTACGAGCAGTACTTC
>TRBJ1-1|TRBD1|TRBV10-3|-
CAISEQGSLNTEAFF
TGTGCCATCAGTGAACAGGGGTCCCTGAACACTGAAGCTTTCTTT
>TRBJ2-6|TRBD1|TRBV7-2|-
CASSQQGAKTGANVLTF
TGTGCCAGCAGTCAACAGGGGGCAAAGACTGGGGCCAACGTCCTGACTTTC
>TRBJ2-3|TRBD2|TRBV13|-
CASSLVDSGAKRTQYF
TGTGCCAGCAGCTTAGTCGATAGCGGGGCCAAGAGGACGCAGTATTTT
>TRBJ1-2|TRBD1|TRBV18|-
CASSPLQGQGYGYTF
TGTGCCAGCTCACCACTTCAGGGACAGGGATATGGCTACACCTTC
>TRBJ2-1|TRBD1|TRBV4-3|-
CASSQEGAWVVGGLYNEQFF
TGCGCCAGCAGCCAAGAAGGAGCGTGGGTGGTAGGGGGCCTATACAATGAGCAGTTCTTC
>TRBJ2-3|TRBD2|TRBV27|-
CASSWSGNRDTQYF
TGTGCCAGCAGTTGGAGCGGGAACAGAGATACGCAGTATTTT
>TRBJ1-2|-|TRBV9|-
CASSVDIGGAGYGYTF
TGTGCCAGCAGCGTAGATATCGGGGGCGCCGGCTATGGCTACACCTTC